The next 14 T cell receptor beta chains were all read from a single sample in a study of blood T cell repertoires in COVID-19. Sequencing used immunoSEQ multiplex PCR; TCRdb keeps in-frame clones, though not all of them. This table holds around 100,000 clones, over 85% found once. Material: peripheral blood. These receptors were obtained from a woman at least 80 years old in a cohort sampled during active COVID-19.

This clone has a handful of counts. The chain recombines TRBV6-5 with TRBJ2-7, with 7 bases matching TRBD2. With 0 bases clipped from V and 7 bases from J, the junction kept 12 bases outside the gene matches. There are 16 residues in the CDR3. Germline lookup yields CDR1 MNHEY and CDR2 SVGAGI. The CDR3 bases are TGTGCCAGCAGTTACTCGTTAGGGACCGGCGGGAGAGAGCAGTACTTC. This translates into CASSYSLGTGGREQYF.

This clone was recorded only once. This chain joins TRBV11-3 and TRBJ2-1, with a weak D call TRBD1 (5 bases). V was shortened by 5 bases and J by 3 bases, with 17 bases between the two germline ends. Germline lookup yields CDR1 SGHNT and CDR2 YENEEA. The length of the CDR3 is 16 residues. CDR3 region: CASSPRSQGNYNEQFF. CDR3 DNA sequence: TGTGCCAGCAGCCCTAGGAGCCAGGGAAACTACAATGAGCAGTTCTTC.

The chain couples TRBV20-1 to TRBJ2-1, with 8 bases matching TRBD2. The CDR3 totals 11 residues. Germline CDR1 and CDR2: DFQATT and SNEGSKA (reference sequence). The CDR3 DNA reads TGCAGGAGCGGGAGTTTCAATGAGCAGTTCTTC. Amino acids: CRSGSFNEQFF.

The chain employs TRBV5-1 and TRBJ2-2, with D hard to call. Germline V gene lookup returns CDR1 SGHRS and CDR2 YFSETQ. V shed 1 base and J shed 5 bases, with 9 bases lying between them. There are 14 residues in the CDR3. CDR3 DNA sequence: TGCGCCAGCAGCTTGTCCATTTTGACCGGGGAGCTGTTTTTT. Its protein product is CASSLSILTGELFF.

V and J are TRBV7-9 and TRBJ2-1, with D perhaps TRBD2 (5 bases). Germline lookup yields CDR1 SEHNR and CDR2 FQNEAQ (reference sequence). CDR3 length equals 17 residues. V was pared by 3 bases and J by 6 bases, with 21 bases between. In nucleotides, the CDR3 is TGTGCCAGCAGCTTCTTCGGCGGTACACCCAGCGGCAATGAGCAGTTCTTC. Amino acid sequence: CASSFFGGTPSGNEQFF.

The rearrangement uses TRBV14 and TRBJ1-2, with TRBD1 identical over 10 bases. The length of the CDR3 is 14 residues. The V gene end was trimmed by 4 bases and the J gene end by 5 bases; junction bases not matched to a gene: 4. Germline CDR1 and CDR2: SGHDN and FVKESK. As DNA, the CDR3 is TGTGCCAGCAGCCTGGGGACAGGGGATTATGGCTACACCTTC. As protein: CASSLGTGDYGYTF.

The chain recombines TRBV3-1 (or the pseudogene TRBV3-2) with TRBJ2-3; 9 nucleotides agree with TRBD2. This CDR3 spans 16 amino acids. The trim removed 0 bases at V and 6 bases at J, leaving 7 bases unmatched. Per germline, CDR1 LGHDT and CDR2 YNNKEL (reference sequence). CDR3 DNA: TGTGCCAGCAGCCAAGAATGGGTAGCGGGGGTGGATACGCAGTATTTT. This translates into CASSQEWVAGVDTQYF.

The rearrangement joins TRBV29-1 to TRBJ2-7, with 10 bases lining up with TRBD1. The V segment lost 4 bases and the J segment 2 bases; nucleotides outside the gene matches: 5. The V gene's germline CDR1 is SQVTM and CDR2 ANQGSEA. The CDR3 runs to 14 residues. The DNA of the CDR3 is TGCAGCGTTGCCTGGGACAGGGGCGCCTACGAGCAGTACTTC. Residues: CSVAWDRGAYEQYF.

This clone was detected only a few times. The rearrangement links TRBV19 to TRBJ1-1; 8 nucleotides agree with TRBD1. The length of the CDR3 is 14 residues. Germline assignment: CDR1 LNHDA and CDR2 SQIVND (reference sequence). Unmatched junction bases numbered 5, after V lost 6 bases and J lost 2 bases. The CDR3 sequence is CASSKGQGNTEAFF. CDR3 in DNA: TGTGCCAGTAGCAAAGGACAGGGCAACACTGAAGCTTTCTTT.

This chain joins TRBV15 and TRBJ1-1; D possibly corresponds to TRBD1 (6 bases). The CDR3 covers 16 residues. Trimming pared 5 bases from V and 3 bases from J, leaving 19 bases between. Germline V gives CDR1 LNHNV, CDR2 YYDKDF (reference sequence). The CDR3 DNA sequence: TGTGCCACCAGCCCCCATGGGGGGGCGGGGGACACTGAAGCTTTCTTT. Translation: CATSPHGGAGDTEAFF.

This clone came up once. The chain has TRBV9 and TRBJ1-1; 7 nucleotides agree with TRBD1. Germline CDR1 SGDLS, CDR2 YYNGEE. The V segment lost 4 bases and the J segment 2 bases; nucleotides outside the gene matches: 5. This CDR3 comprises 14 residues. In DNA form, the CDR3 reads TGTGCCAGCAGCAGGACAGGACCAAACACTGAAGCTTTCTTT. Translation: CASSRTGPNTEAFF.

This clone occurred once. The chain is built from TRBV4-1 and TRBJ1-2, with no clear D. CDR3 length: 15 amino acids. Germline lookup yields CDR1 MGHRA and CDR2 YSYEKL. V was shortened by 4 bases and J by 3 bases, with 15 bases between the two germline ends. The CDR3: CASSRLGPRDYGYTF. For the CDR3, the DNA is TGCGCCAGCAGCCGACTAGGGCCCAGAGACTATGGCTACACCTTC.

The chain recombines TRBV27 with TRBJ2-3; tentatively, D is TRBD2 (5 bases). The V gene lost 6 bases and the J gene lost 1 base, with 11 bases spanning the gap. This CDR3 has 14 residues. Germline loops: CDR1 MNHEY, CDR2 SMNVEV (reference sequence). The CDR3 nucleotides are TGTGCCAGCAGAGTGGGAGTAGGCACAGATACGCAGTATTTT. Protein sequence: CASRVGVGTDTQYF.

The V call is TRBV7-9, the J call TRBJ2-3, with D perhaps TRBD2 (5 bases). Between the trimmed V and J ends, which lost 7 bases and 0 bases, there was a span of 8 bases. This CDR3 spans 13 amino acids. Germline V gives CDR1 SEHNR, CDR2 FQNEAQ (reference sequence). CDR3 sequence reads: CASKAGSTDTQYF. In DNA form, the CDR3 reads TGTGCCAGCAAGGCGGGCAGCACAGATACGCAGTATTTT.